Listed below are T cell receptor beta chains from one sample, sequenced in a study of control samples from healthy donors and cancer patients. Profiling relied on immunoSEQ multiplex PCR, and the TCRdb table lists in-frame clones only, not all of them. Of approximately 150,000 clones in the sample, under 90% were seen once. The sequencing input was PBMCs. Receptors were obtained from a middle-aged man with head and neck cancer. Each CDR3 is given with its conserved first and last residue. D genes are given only for firm matches. Expanded clones get a size class; other rows say once, few or many, or leave the size out.

>TRBD2|TRBV7-9|.|TRBJ2-2
TGTGCCAGCTTTATGAGGGCGGGAGCCGCGAACACCGGGGAGCTGTTTTTT
CASFMRAGAANTGELFF
>.|TRBV20-1|.|TRBJ2-7
TGCAGTGCTTCTTCCTACGAGCAGTACTTC
CSASSYEQYF
>.|TRBV11-2|.|TRBJ2-5
TGTGCCAGCAGCCCAGGGACAACCATCCAAGAGACCCAGTACTTC
CASSPGTTIQETQYF
>.|TRBV5-1|.|TRBJ1-4
TGCGCCAGCAGCCCTCGTTCGAGTAATGAAAAACTGTTTTTT
CASSPRSSNEKLFF
>.|TRBV24-1|.|TRBJ2-2
TGTGCCACCAGTGATCTAGGGTTCACCGGGGAGCTGTTTTTT
CATSDLGFTGELFF
>.|TRBV3-1/TRBV3-2|.|TRBJ2-3
TGTGCCAGCAGCCAAACAGATAGCACAGATACGCAGTATTTT
CASSQTDSTDTQYF
>TRBD1|TRBV3-1/TRBV3-2|.|TRBJ1-2
TGTGCCAGCAGCCAAGGTGGGACAGGGGGCCGTGCTATCTATGGCTACACCTTC
CASSQGGTGGRAIYGYTF
>.|TRBV9|.|TRBJ1-1
TGTGCCAGCAGCGTAGACAGAAGGAACACTGAAGCTTTCTTT
CASSVDRRNTEAFF
>TRBD1|TRBV27|.|TRBJ2-3
TGTGCCAGCAGTTTCGGCGACAGGGGAACAGATACGCAGTATTTT
CASSFGDRGTDTQYF
>TRBD1|TRBV29-1|.|TRBJ1-2
TGCGGACAGGGGGCTGACTATGGCTACACCTTC
CGQGADYGYTF
>TRBD1|TRBV11-1|.|TRBJ1-1
TGTGCCAGCAGCTTTGAAGGGGGCCGGACTGAAGCTTTCTTT
CASSFEGGRTEAFF
>.|TRBV24-1|once|TRBJ1-5
TGTGCCACCAGTGACTTGAGCAATCAGCCCCAGCATTTT
CATSDLSNQPQHF
>.|TRBV19|.|TRBJ1-2
TGTGCCAGTAGTATAGCTACAGGGCCCCATGGCTACACCTTC
CASSIATGPHGYTF
>.|TRBV19|few|TRBJ1-5
TGTGCCAGTACCCGGCAGGGCACAAATAGCAATCAGCCCCAGCATTTT
CASTRQGTNSNQPQHF
>.|TRBV19|.|TRBJ1-2
TGTGCCAGTATTCGCCGCTGGACACCCACGGGCTATGGCTACACCTTC
CASIRRWTPTGYGYTF
>TRBD2|TRBV27|few|TRBJ2-7
TGTGCCAGCAGTTTTTCTAGCGGGGCCTACGAGCAGTACTTC
CASSFSSGAYEQYF
>.|TRBV28|.|TRBJ2-7
TGTGCCAGCAGTTACGACAGGCCGTACTACGAGCAGTACTTC
CASSYDRPYYEQYF
>.|TRBV5-1|.|TRBJ1-4
TGCGCCAGCAGCCCAGGGGAGACTAATGAAAAACTGTTTTTT
CASSPGETNEKLFF
>TRBD1|TRBV5-1|.|TRBJ1-2
TGCGCCAGCAGCTTGGATCTCAGGGGGGAGTCGGGCTACACCTTC
CASSLDLRGESGYTF
>TRBD1|TRBV29-1|.|TRBJ1-1
TGCAGCGTTGAGGCAGGGGGCTTCAGCGCTGAAGCTTTCTTT
CSVEAGGFSAEAFF
>.|TRBV7-9|.|TRBJ1-3
TGTGCCAGCAGCTCCTTAGGGGGTGGAAACACCATATATTTT
CASSSLGGGNTIYF
>.|TRBV6-5|.|TRBJ1-5
TGTGCCAGCACGGGATATAGCAATCAGCCCCAGCATTTT
CASTGYSNQPQHF
>.|TRBV5-1|.|TRBJ2-5
TGCGCCAGCAGTTCCCAGCAAGAGACCCAGTACTTC
CASSSQQETQYF
>.|TRBV11-3|.|TRBJ2-1
TGTGCCAGCAGCCTCGGAGACATAAACGGTGAGCAGTTCTTC
CASSLGDINGEQFF
>.|TRBV5-6|.|TRBJ1-1
TGTGCCAGCAGCTTCGCAGCAATGAACACTGAAGCTTTCTTT
CASSFAAMNTEAFF